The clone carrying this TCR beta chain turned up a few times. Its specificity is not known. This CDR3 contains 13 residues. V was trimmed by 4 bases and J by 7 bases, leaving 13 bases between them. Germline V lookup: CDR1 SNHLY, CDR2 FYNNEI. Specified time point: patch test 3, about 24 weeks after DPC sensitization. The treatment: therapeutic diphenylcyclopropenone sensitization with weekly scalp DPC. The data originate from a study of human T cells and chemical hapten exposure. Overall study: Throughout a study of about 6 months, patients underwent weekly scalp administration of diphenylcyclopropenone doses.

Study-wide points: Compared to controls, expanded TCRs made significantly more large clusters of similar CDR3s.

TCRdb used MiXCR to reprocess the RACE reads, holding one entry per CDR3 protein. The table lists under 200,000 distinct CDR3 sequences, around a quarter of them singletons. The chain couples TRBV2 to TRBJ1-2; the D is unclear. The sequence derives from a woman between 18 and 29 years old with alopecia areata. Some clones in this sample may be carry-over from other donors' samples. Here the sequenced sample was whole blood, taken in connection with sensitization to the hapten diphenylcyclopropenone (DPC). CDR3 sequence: CASSVWAWGGYTF. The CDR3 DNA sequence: TGTGCCAGCAGTGTTTGGGCCTGGGGTGGCTACACCTTC.